This T cell receptor beta chain originates from a study of blood T cell repertoires in COVID-19. CDR1 is KGHSH, CDR2 LQKENI, per germline. J was trimmed by 6 bases and V by 4 bases; bases with no gene match: 9. The CDR3 loop spans 16 amino acids. Authors' analysis steps: Nucleated cell number was recorded as an estimate derived from reference gene primer amplification. Assay: immunoSEQ multiplex PCR; the TCRdb copy retains only in-frame clones and omits some. From that table come the V and J calls and clone size; the DNA was used to work out D and trimming. The sample includes fewer than 250,000 clones, less than 90% of them seen just once.

The chain is built from TRBV18 and TRBJ2-2; TRBD1 matches 9 bases. The sequenced sample consisted of PBMCs or T cells enriched from blood (not recorded which). This TCR was recovered from a woman aged 40 to 50 who had recovered from COVID-19. The CDR3 is CASSLARDREAGELFF. CDR3 nucleotide sequence: TGTGCCAGCTCACTCGCCCGGGACAGGGAGGCCGGGGAGCTGTTTTTT.